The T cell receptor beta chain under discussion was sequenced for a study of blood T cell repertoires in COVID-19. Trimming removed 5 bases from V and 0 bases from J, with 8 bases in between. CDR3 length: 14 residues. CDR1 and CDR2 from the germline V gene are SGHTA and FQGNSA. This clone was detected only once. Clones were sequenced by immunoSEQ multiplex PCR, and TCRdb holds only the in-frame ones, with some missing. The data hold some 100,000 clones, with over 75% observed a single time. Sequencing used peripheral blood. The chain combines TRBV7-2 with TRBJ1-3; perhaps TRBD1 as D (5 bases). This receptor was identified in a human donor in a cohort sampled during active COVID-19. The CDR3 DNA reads TGTGCCAGCAGCCCGACAGCCTCTGGAAACACCATATATTTT. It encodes CASSPTASGNTIYF.